This TCR beta chain was sequenced in a study of early T cells in non-severe SARS-CoV-2 infection. About the research overall: Sequencing of bulk RNA from unsorted whole blood was done, without chain pairing. Study-level results: A preference for anti-spike CD8 responses marked VDJdb matching, which missed private and CD4 specificities.

The germline V gene encodes CDR1 SQVTM and CDR2 ANQGSEA. The V and J ends lost 7 bases and 6 bases respectively, with 12 bases between them. The CDR3 loop spans 12 amino acids. TCRdb re-called the 5' RACE reads with MiXCR, one entry per CDR3 protein. The profile shows 45,000 or so distinct CDR3 sequences, about 7% of them singletons. About this clonotype: What it binds is unknown.

The chain joins TRBV29-1 to TRBJ1-4, with D possibly being TRBD1 (5 bases). Sequenced: whole blood. This clonotype was obtained from an adult who was a healthcare worker with PCR-confirmed SARS-CoV-2 infection or an uninfected control (not recorded which). CDR3 DNA sequence: TGCAGCGCTCGGGGCTGGGATGAAAAACTGTTTTTT. This translates into CSARGWDEKLFF.